This T cell receptor (beta chain) is from a study of regulatory T cells in long-lasting Graves disease. Relying on iRepertoire HTBI primers and Arm-PCR of CDR3 regions, the team built TCR beta libraries. TCRdb fed the multiplex PCR reads into MiXCR, producing one record per CDR3 protein. The sample holds hundreds of thousands of distinct CDR3 sequences; 20% are singletons and the top ten take 25% to 35%. Documented time point: persistent/refractory GD, antithyroid drugs over 5 years with positive TRAb. Extracted PBMC RNA gave rise to the TCR library. Trimming stripped 1 base from V and 3 bases from J, with 12 bases between. CDR1 SGHVS and CDR2 FQNEAQ come from the germline V gene. This CDR3 has 16 residues. This clonotype was found many times.

The receptor comes from a female donor with Graves disease. The sequencing here drew on peripheral blood mononuclear cells (PBMCs), taken when the disease was refractory, from a patient treated with antithyroid drugs. The chain combines TRBV7-8 with TRBJ1-4; TRBD1 is a possible D gene (6 bases). The CDR3 region has the DNA TGTGCCAGCAGCTTAGATGCCAGGGGTGCTAATGAAAAACTGTTTTTT. It specifies CASSLDARGANEKLFF.